Detailed here is one T cell receptor beta chain. Its antigen is undetermined. This specimen comes from a study of beta chain features in type 1 diabetes. Study-level results: There was a moderate but significant shortening of TCRB CDR3s in all four CD4+ subsets of Type 1 diabetes patients.

The CDR3 totals 13 residues. The germline V and J ends were trimmed by 0 bases and 4 bases, with 7 bases remaining between them. CDR1 and CDR2 from the germline V gene are SGHDT and YYEEEE. All of the isolated RNA was reverse transcribed, so expressed TCRB transcripts were sequenced. The table came from immunoSEQ multiplex PCR; TCRdb's copy has only in-frame clones and leaves some out. The sample records about 240,000 clones, roughly 14% being singletons. The source of this sequence is a young man with type 1 diabetes. Source material: naive CD4+ T cells from blood. The rearrangement joins TRBV5-6 to TRBJ1-1, with D perhaps matching TRBD1 (5 bases). As DNA, the CDR3 is TGTGCCAGCAGCTTGGGGGGGGGCACTGAAGCTTTCTTT. It translates to CASSLGGGTEAFF.